Sequencing of this TCR beta chain was carried out in a study of Graves' ophthalmopathy and Graves' hyperthyroidism. CDR1 and CDR2 from the germline V gene are SGHRS and YFSETQ. This CDR3 contains 16 residues. Trimming removed 4 bases from V and 3 bases from J; junction bases left unmatched: 6. Amplified TCR beta CDR3 regions were obtained using RNA transcripts as template. First-round RT-PCR with HTBI primers preceded a second-round multiplex PCR. TCRdb ran MiXCR on the multiplex PCR reads and lists one entry per CDR3 protein. This sample has a few hundred thousand distinct CDR3 sequences, with 17% found just once. Pregnancy or lactation, uncontrolled infections and other autoimmune diseases were grounds for excluding patients. This clonotype was detected ten times or more.

The chain carries TRBV5-1 and TRBJ2-2, with 10 positions matching TRBD2. The source of this sequence is an adult woman with stable Graves' hyperthyroidism. Material: peripheral blood. This CDR3 is CASSASGRADTGELFF. Here the CDR3 DNA reads TGCGCCAGCAGCGCCAGCGGGAGGGCAGACACCGGGGAGCTGTTTTTT. The variable domain in full, with the rest retrieved from reference TRBV5-1 and TRBJ2-2, is KAGVTQTPRYLIKTRGQQVTLSCSPISGHRSVSWYQQTPGQGLQFLFEYFSETQRNKGNFPGRFSGRQFSNSRSEMNVSTLELGDSALYLCASSASGRADTGELFFGEGSRLTVL.